This T cell receptor (beta chain) was sequenced in a study of a mutant IDH1 vaccine in newly diagnosed glioma. Germline-derived CDR1 and CDR2 are LNHDA and SQIVND (reference sequence). V shed 9 bases and J 5 bases; nucleotides not matched to a gene: 9. The CDR3 runs to 13 residues. Produced via immunoSEQ multiplex PCR; TCRdb's table is partial and in-frame only. In the table there are around 50,000 clones, about 88% of which are singletons. This clone was observed a single time. Its antigen is undetermined. Described time point: week 47, end of study. Every vaccination contained 300 ug of the mutant IDH1 20-mer peptide and was paired with topical imiquimod.

J is TRBJ1-1 and V is TRBV19; TRBD1 aligns across 7 bases. The sequenced sample was PBMCs, obtained from a glioma patient whose treatment included an IDH1 peptide vaccine. The receptor was derived from a woman aged 25-40 years with glioma. Some clones in this sample may be carry-over from other donors' samples. The CDR3 sequence is CASGDSLRTEAFF. In DNA, the CDR3 is TGTGCCAGCGGGGACAGTCTGAGGACTGAAGCTTTCTTT.